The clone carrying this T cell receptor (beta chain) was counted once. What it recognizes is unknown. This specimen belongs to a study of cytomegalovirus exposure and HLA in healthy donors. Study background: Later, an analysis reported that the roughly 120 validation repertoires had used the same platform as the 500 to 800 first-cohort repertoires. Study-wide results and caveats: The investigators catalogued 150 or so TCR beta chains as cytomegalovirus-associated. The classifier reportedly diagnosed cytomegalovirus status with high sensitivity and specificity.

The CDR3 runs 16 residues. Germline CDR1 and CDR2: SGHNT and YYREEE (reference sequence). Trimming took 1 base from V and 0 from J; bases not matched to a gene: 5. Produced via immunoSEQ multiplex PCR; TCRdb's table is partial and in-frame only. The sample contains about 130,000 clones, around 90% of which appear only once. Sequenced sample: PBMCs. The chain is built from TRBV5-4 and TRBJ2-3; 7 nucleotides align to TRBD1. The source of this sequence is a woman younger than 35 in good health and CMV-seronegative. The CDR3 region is CASSLMTGHSTDTQYF. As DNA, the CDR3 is TGTGCCAGCAGCTTGATGACAGGGCATAGCACAGATACGCAGTATTTT.